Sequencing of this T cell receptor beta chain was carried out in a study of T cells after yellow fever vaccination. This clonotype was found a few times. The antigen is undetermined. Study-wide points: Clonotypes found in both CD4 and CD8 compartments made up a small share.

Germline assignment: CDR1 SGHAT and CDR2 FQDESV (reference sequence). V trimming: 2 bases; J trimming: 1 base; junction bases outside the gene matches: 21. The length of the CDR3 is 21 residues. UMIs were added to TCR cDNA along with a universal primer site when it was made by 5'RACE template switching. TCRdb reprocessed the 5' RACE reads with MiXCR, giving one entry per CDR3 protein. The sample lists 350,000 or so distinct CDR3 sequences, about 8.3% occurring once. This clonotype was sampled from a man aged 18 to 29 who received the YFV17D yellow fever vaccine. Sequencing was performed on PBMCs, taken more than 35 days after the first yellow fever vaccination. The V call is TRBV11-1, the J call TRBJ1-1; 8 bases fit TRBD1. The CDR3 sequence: CASSLPGGRPEKGPGNTEAFF. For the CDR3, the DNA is TGTGCCAGCAGCTTACCAGGGGGCAGACCCGAAAAGGGGCCGGGGAACACTGAAGCTTTCTTT.